The entry that follows covers one T cell receptor (beta chain) sequence. The CDR3 is made up of 15 amino acids. This entry is derived from a study of T cells expressing NK-cell markers. With the 5' RACE reads reprocessed, TCRdb shows one record per CDR3 protein and no DNA. The sample table includes a few hundred thousand distinct CDR3 sequences. This rearrangement joins TRBV12-3 or TRBV12-4 to TRBJ2-3; TCRdb's assignment of TRBD2 cannot be checked, as there is no DNA. The TCR comes from a man aged 18 to 69 in good health. Sequenced input: blood T cells: a sorted CD56 or NKG2C T cell subset, CD4+ or CD8+ T cells, or bulk PBMC T cells (not recorded which). This CDR3 reads CASSSRGTSTDTQYF.